The rows below give T cell receptor beta chains drawn from one sample of a study of type 1 regulatory T cells. One entry per CDR3 protein, called by TCRdb with MiXCR from the reads. The sample has about 42,000 distinct CDR3 sequences; 10% to 15% are singletons. The antigens these receptors bind are not known. Sequencing was done on a sample of cultured non-Tr1 T cells, either the whole culture or a sorted T cell fraction (not recorded which). The receptors were sampled from a human donor in good health. CDR3s include the opening cysteine and the closing phenylalanine or tryptophan. Fields, in order: D gene, clone size, J gene, V gene, CDR3 protein, CDR3 DNA. A D gene is named only where the DNA matches it firmly. The size field is filled for only some rows; it gives once, few, many or a size class.

D: NA
size: NA
J: TRBJ2-3
V: TRBV4-3
CDR3: CASSQDLQGTQYF
DNA: TGCGCCAGCAGCCAAGACCTCCAGGGGACGCAGTATTTT

D: TRBD1
size: few
J: TRBJ1-4
V: TRBV3-1
CDR3: CASSHRTGDEKLFF
DNA: TGTGCCAGCAGCCATCGGACAGGGGATGAAAAACTGTTTTTT

D: TRBD2
size: few
J: TRBJ2-1
V: TRBV5-4
CDR3: CASSFGGGGLQNEQFF
DNA: TGTGCCAGCAGCTTTGGCGGGGGGGGTTTACAGAATGAGCAGTTCTTC

D: NA
size: few
J: TRBJ1-1
V: TRBV11-2
CDR3: CASSFGGWDTEAFF
DNA: TGTGCCAGCAGCTTCGGGGGATGGGACACTGAAGCTTTCTTT

D: TRBD2
size: many
J: TRBJ2-3
V: TRBV5-1
CDR3: CASSRLAGGADTQYF
DNA: TGCGCCAGCAGCCGACTAGCGGGAGGCGCAGATACGCAGTATTTT

D: NA
size: few
J: TRBJ1-2
V: TRBV28
CDR3: CASSSSNYGYTF
DNA: TGTGCCAGCTCTTCTAGTAACTATGGCTACACCTTC

D: NA
size: medium-sized
J: TRBJ1-1
V: TRBV20-1
CDR3: CSARDYNRLNTEAFF
DNA: TGCAGTGCTAGAGATTATAACAGGCTGAACACTGAAGCTTTCTTT

D: NA
size: once
J: TRBJ1-5
V: TRBV20-1
CDR3: CSARDGKQVEKPQHF
DNA: TGCAGTGCTAGAGATGGTAAGCAGGTGGAAAAGCCCCAGCATTTT

D: NA
size: many
J: TRBJ1-5
V: TRBV28
CDR3: CASSPGGSTKPQHF
DNA: TGTGCCAGCAGTCCTGGGGGCTCCACCAAGCCCCAGCATTTT

D: TRBD2
size: many
J: TRBJ2-7
V: TRBV27
CDR3: CASSFFGVAGGSEQYF
DNA: TGTGCCAGCAGTTTCTTCGGGGTAGCGGGAGGGAGCGAGCAGTACTTC

D: TRBD2
size: many
J: TRBJ2-1
V: TRBV6-5
CDR3: CASSYGTRSYNEQFF
DNA: TGTGCCAGCAGTTATGGGACTAGGTCCTACAATGAGCAGTTCTTC

D: TRBD1
size: few
J: TRBJ1-6
V: TRBV27
CDR3: CASSPRRDSHNSPLHF
DNA: TGTGCCAGCAGCCCTAGACGGGACAGCCATAATTCACCCCTCCACTTT

D: NA
size: many
J: TRBJ2-7
V: TRBV7-3
CDR3: CASSPSAGQEQYF
DNA: TGTGCCAGCAGTCCCTCGGCCGGACAGGAGCAGTACTTC

D: NA
size: many
J: TRBJ2-1
V: TRBV24-1
CDR3: CATSDYGEWRFF
DNA: TGTGCCACCAGTGATTATGGGGAGTGGCGGTTCTTC

D: NA
size: many
J: TRBJ2-5
V: TRBV20-1
CDR3: CSAPSRERETQYF
DNA: TGCAGTGCCCCCTCGAGGGAGAGGGAGACCCAGTACTTC

D: TRBD1
size: few
J: TRBJ1-1
V: TRBV18
CDR3: CASSDYGTGNTEAFF
DNA: TGTGCCAGCTCAGACTACGGGACAGGGAACACTGAAGCTTTCTTT

D: TRBD1
size: many
J: TRBJ2-7
V: TRBV5-1
CDR3: CASSSERDRGGSYEQYF
DNA: TGCGCCAGCAGCTCGGAAAGAGACAGGGGTGGATCCTACGAGCAGTACTTC

D: NA
size: NA
J: TRBJ1-2
V: TRBV10-3
CDR3: CAISDQFGRYGYTF
DNA: TGTGCCATCAGTGATCAGTTTGGTCGCTATGGCTACACCTTC

D: NA
size: NA
J: TRBJ2-1
V: TRBV11-3
CDR3: CASSLGYYSGQFF
DNA: TGTGCCAGCAGCTTAGGGTACTACTCAGGGCAGTTCTTC

D: NA
size: many
J: TRBJ2-1
V: TRBV5-1
CDR3: CASSSASSNDEQFF
DNA: TGCGCCAGCAGCTCGGCTAGCAGTAACGATGAGCAGTTCTTC

D: TRBD1
size: many
J: TRBJ2-7
V: TRBV5-1
CDR3: CASSLVPGTGTYEQYF
DNA: TGCGCCAGCAGCTTGGTCCCCGGGACAGGGACTTACGAGCAGTACTTC

D: TRBD2
size: NA
J: TRBJ2-1
V: TRBV3-1
CDR3: CASSPGWREGHEQFF
DNA: TGTGCCAGCAGCCCCGGTTGGCGGGAGGGCCACGAGCAGTTCTTC

D: NA
size: NA
J: TRBJ2-1
V: TRBV20-1
CDR3: CSARRSRRSVGDEQFF
DNA: TGCAGTGCTAGACGCTCCCGGCGCAGTGTGGGAGATGAGCAGTTCTTC

D: NA
size: many
J: TRBJ2-7
V: TRBV20-1
CDR3: CSADGQTEQYF
DNA: TGCAGTGCGGACGGACAGACCGAGCAGTACTTC

D: NA
size: many
J: TRBJ2-1
V: TRBV20-1
CDR3: CSAGRGGNYNEQFF
DNA: TGCAGTGCTGGGCGCGGCGGGAATTACAATGAGCAGTTCTTC

D: TRBD2
size: NA
J: TRBJ2-1
V: TRBV7-9
CDR3: CVSSFASAGRYNEQFF
DNA: TGTGTCAGCAGCTTCGCCTCAGCGGGACGATATAATGAGCAGTTCTTC

D: NA
size: few
J: TRBJ2-7
V: TRBV27
CDR3: CASKMTLNYYEQYF
DNA: TGTGCCAGCAAGATGACCCTAAACTACTACGAGCAGTACTTC

D: NA
size: many
J: TRBJ2-1
V: TRBV6-2/TRBV6-3
CDR3: CASSSRQNLANEQFF
DNA: TGTGCCAGCAGTTCGCGGCAAAATCTAGCAAATGAGCAGTTCTTC

D: NA
size: many
J: TRBJ2-3
V: TRBV20-1
CDR3: CSAREIRLSTDTQYF
DNA: TGCAGTGCTAGAGAAATCCGGCTCAGCACAGATACGCAGTATTTT

D: TRBD1
size: NA
J: TRBJ1-1
V: TRBV7-9
CDR3: CASSPRTGKAFF
DNA: TGTGCCAGCAGCCCTAGGACAGGGAAAGCTTTCTTT

D: NA
size: NA
J: TRBJ1-6
V: TRBV5-1
CDR3: CASSLESPGAGSPLHF
DNA: TGCGCCAGCAGCTTGGAGTCGCCGGGGGCCGGATCACCCCTCCACTTT

D: NA
size: many
J: TRBJ2-6
V: TRBV5-4
CDR3: CALGQLSGANVLTF
DNA: TGTGCCCTAGGACAGCTCTCTGGGGCCAACGTCCTGACTTTC

D: NA
size: medium-sized
J: TRBJ1-1
V: TRBV20-1
CDR3: CSARDQGQGPEAFF
DNA: TGCAGTGCTAGAGATCAGGGGCAGGGCCCTGAAGCTTTCTTT

D: NA
size: few
J: TRBJ1-5
V: TRBV6-2/TRBV6-3
CDR3: CASTRGIGTQPQHF
DNA: TGTGCCAGCACCCGAGGCATCGGGACTCAGCCCCAGCATTTT

D: NA
size: NA
J: TRBJ2-7
V: TRBV5-6
CDR3: CASSLGHSYEQYF
DNA: TGTGCCAGCAGCTTGGGGCACTCCTACGAGCAGTACTTC

D: NA
size: few
J: TRBJ1-2
V: TRBV20-1
CDR3: CSARDTGLGGYTF
DNA: TGCAGTGCTAGAGATACGGGGTTGGGTGGCTACACCTTC

D: NA
size: many
J: TRBJ2-4
V: TRBV7-2
CDR3: CASSLQGAENIQYF
DNA: TGTGCCAGCAGCTTACAAGGGGCCGAAAACATTCAGTACTTC

D: NA
size: many
J: TRBJ2-1
V: TRBV5-1
CDR3: CASSLDGGGTINEQFF
DNA: TGCGCCAGCAGCTTGGATGGGGGTGGGACAATCAATGAGCAGTTCTTC

D: NA
size: many
J: TRBJ2-4
V: TRBV7-2
CDR3: CASSSYQGAKNIQYF
DNA: TGTGCCAGCAGCAGTTACCAGGGAGCCAAAAACATTCAGTACTTC

D: NA
size: many
J: TRBJ2-1
V: TRBV24-1
CDR3: CATSVAYNEQFF
DNA: TGTGCCACCAGTGTCGCTTACAATGAGCAGTTCTTC

D: TRBD1
size: NA
J: TRBJ2-7
V: TRBV19
CDR3: CASDKGQGTSYEQYF
DNA: TGTGCCAGCGATAAGGGACAGGGAACCTCCTACGAGCAGTACTTC

D: NA
size: NA
J: TRBJ1-4
V: TRBV29-1
CDR3: CSVAAGWAEKLFF
DNA: TGCAGCGTGGCAGCAGGGTGGGCTGAAAAACTGTTTTTT

D: NA
size: NA
J: TRBJ1-5
V: TRBV5-5
CDR3: CASSSSVGNQPQHF
DNA: TGTGCCAGCAGCTCCTCAGTGGGGAATCAGCCCCAGCATTTT

D: TRBD2
size: many
J: TRBJ2-3
V: TRBV12-3/TRBV12-4
CDR3: CATRLAGAPDTQYF
DNA: TGTGCCACCAGACTAGCGGGAGCTCCAGATACGCAGTATTTT

D: NA
size: NA
J: TRBJ2-7
V: TRBV29-1
CDR3: CSVRKEAYEQYF
DNA: TGCAGCGTTCGAAAGGAGGCCTACGAGCAGTACTTC

D: NA
size: many
J: TRBJ1-6
V: TRBV15
CDR3: CATSRDSGDRSPLHF
DNA: TGTGCCACCAGCAGAGATTCCGGGGATCGCTCACCCCTCCACTTT

D: NA
size: NA
J: TRBJ2-3
V: TRBV27
CDR3: CASSSGVPDTQYF
DNA: TGTGCCAGCAGTTCGGGGGTTCCAGATACGCAGTATTTT

D: TRBD1
size: many
J: TRBJ2-7
V: TRBV20-1
CDR3: CSASRGQGWNEQYF
DNA: TGCAGTGCTAGTAGGGGACAGGGTTGGAACGAGCAGTACTTC

D: TRBD2
size: many
J: TRBJ2-5
V: TRBV12-3/TRBV12-4
CDR3: CASSLGLEEETQYF
DNA: TGTGCCAGCAGCCTGGGACTAGAGGAAGAGACCCAGTACTTC

D: NA
size: many
J: TRBJ2-4
V: TRBV28
CDR3: CASRTFLADHKNIQYF
DNA: TGTGCCAGCAGAACATTTTTAGCGGACCACAAAAACATTCAGTACTTC

D: NA
size: many
J: TRBJ2-3
V: TRBV29-1
CDR3: CSVALGAKWNRRIDTQYF
DNA: TGCAGCGTTGCCCTCGGTGCGAAGTGGAATAGACGGATAGATACGCAGTATTTT

D: NA
size: many
J: TRBJ2-3
V: TRBV30
CDR3: CAWTLKDTQYF
DNA: TGTGCCTGGACCTTAAAAGATACGCAGTATTTT

D: NA
size: many
J: TRBJ2-7
V: TRBV12-3/TRBV12-4
CDR3: CASSFGSYEQYF
DNA: TGTGCCAGCAGTTTTGGCTCCTACGAGCAGTACTTC

D: NA
size: many
J: TRBJ1-5
V: TRBV5-1
CDR3: CASSLLGEGEPQHF
DNA: TGCGCCAGCAGCTTGTTGGGTGAGGGGGAGCCCCAGCATTTT